This is a list of T cell receptor beta chains from one sample in a study of CD8+ T cells in alopecia areata. This table comes from immunoSEQ multiplex PCR, and its TCRdb copy is limited to in-frame clones, with some not included. The table shows 90,000 to 120,000 clones, with approximately 59% occurring only once. Specimen: CD8+ T cells sorted from blood. The receptor set was obtained from a human donor in good health. CDR3s include the opening cysteine and the closing phenylalanine or tryptophan. D genes are given only for firm matches. Size is stated for part of the rows, as once, few or many counts, or as a class when the clone is expanded.

- | TRBJ2-3 | - | TRBV13 | CASSTVGDTQYF | TGTGCCAGCAGCACAGTGGGAGATACGCAGTATTTT
- | TRBJ1-2 | few | TRBV29-1 | CSVEIADSNYGYTF | TGCAGCGTTGAAATAGCGGACAGCAACTATGGCTACACCTTC
- | TRBJ2-1 | - | TRBV15 | CATSRDLGAGNEQFF | TGTGCCACCAGCAGAGATTTGGGGGCGGGCAATGAGCAGTTCTTC
TRBD2 | TRBJ2-1 | - | TRBV6-5 | CASSGGAYNEQFF | TGTGCCAGCAGTGGGGGGGCCTACAATGAGCAGTTCTTC
TRBD1 | TRBJ2-7 | - | TRBV9 | CASSGGQGNPYEQYF | TGTGCCAGCAGCGGGGGACAGGGGAACCCCTACGAGCAGTACTTC
TRBD1 | TRBJ2-2 | - | TRBV2 | CASRPGQGAGELFF | TGTGCCAGCAGGCCGGGACAGGGGGCCGGGGAGCTGTTTTTT
TRBD1 | TRBJ1-1 | - | TRBV13 | CASSTDWTGWTEAFF | TGTGCCAGCAGCACAGACTGGACAGGGTGGACTGAAGCTTTCTTT
- | TRBJ1-6 | - | TRBV4-3 | CASSQGAIGDSPLHF | TGCGCCAGCAGCCAAGGCGCCATCGGAGATTCACCCCTCCACTTT
TRBD1 | TRBJ1-2 | - | TRBV7-9 | CASSQGANYGYTF | TGTGCCAGCTCACAGGGGGCCAACTATGGCTACACCTTC
TRBD2 | TRBJ2-3 | - | TRBV15 | CATSRRYSGDTDTQYF | TGTGCCACCAGCCGCCGGTATAGCGGGGACACAGATACGCAGTATTTT
TRBD1 | TRBJ1-6 | - | TRBV7-9 | CASSQDRADSPLHF | TGTGCCAGCAGCCAAGACAGGGCTGATTCACCCCTCCACTTT
TRBD1 | TRBJ1-5 | few | TRBV28 | CASGQGVYSNQPQHF | TGTGCCAGCGGACAGGGGGTCTATAGCAATCAGCCCCAGCATTTT
- | TRBJ2-3 | - | TRBV11-2 | CASSSPFTRADTQYF | TGTGCCAGCAGCTCCCCGTTTACGCGAGCAGATACGCAGTATTTT
- | TRBJ2-3 | few | TRBV7-2 | CASSFWDSGTDTQYF | TGTGCCAGCAGCTTCTGGGATAGCGGAACAGATACGCAGTATTTT
TRBD1 | TRBJ1-2 | - | TRBV5-6 | CASSLLDRGDYGYTF | TGTGCCAGCAGCTTGTTAGACAGGGGTGACTATGGCTACACCTTC
- | TRBJ1-4 | - | TRBV7-9 | CASSPLTLGNEKLFF | TGTGCCAGCAGCCCTCTGACTTTGGGAAATGAAAAACTGTTTTTT
- | TRBJ2-7 | - | TRBV19 | CASSIDRAGEDEQYF | TGTGCCAGTAGTATAGATCGTGCCGGGGAGGACGAGCAGTACTTC
- | TRBJ1-3 | - | TRBV28 | CASSLFGNTIYF | TGTGCCAGCAGTTTATTTGGAAACACCATATATTTT
- | TRBJ1-4 | few | TRBV7-9 | CASSAPTVHNEKLFF | TGTGCCAGCAGCGCCCCGACAGTCCATAATGAAAAACTGTTTTTT
TRBD2 | TRBJ2-7 | - | TRBV6-4 | CANKRGAGYEQYF | TGTGCCAACAAGCGGGGGGCCGGCTACGAGCAGTACTTC
- | TRBJ2-7 | - | TRBV4-3 | CASSPGYGKAGSYEQYF | TGCGCCAGCAGCCCCGGCTACGGGAAGGCCGGCTCCTACGAGCAGTACTTC
- | TRBJ2-6 | - | TRBV6-1 | CASSEWVSGANVLTF | TGTGCCAGCAGTGAATGGGTCTCTGGGGCCAACGTCCTGACTTTC
- | TRBJ1-6 | - | TRBV6-5 | CASSTGYNSPLHF | TGTGCCAGCAGTACAGGCTATAATTCACCCCTCCACTTT
- | TRBJ1-2 | - | TRBV13 | CASSQGQSAGYTF | TGTGCCAGCAGCCAAGGACAGTCAGCGGGCTACACCTTC
- | TRBJ1-5 | once | TRBV5-6 | CASSFANQPQHF | TGTGCCAGCAGCTTTGCCAATCAGCCCCAGCATTTT
- | TRBJ2-7 | - | TRBV7-9 | CASSTGGLSYEQYF | TGTGCCAGCAGCACCGGGGGGCTCTCCTACGAGCAGTACTTC
- | TRBJ2-7 | few | TRBV5-1 | CASSLAGRISYEQYF | TGCGCCAGCAGCTTGGCTGGGAGGATATCCTACGAGCAGTACTTC
TRBD2 | TRBJ2-3 | few | TRBV29-1 | CSANGGSTDTQYF | TGCAGCGCCAACGGGGGGAGCACAGATACGCAGTATTTT
- | TRBJ2-1 | - | TRBV4-3 | CASSQDWAGYNEQFF | TGCGCCAGCAGCCAAGATTGGGCCGGCTACAATGAGCAGTTCTTC
TRBD2 | TRBJ2-7 | - | TRBV6-5 | CASSLSGGAVEQYF | TGTGCCAGCAGCCTTAGCGGGGGGGCGGTCGAGCAGTACTTC
- | TRBJ2-5 | - | TRBV5-4 | CASSLRGLDGKETQYF | TGTGCCAGCAGCTTGAGGGGCCTCGACGGGAAAGAGACCCAGTACTTC
TRBD1 | TRBJ1-1 | few | TRBV6-4 | CASSDQGGPWTAWNTEAFF | TGTGCCAGCAGTGACCAGGGGGGACCTTGGACAGCCTGGAACACTGAAGCTTTCTTT
- | TRBJ2-6 | few | TRBV29-1 | CSVEDGSSGANVLTF | TGCAGCGTTGAAGATGGAAGCTCTGGGGCCAACGTCCTGACTTTC
TRBD2 | TRBJ2-5 | - | TRBV28 | CASSTRTSGTQETQYF | TGTGCCAGCAGCACCCGGACTAGCGGGACCCAAGAGACCCAGTACTTC
- | TRBJ2-7 | - | TRBV6-1 | CASSDSYEQYF | TGTGCCAGCAGTGACTCCTACGAGCAGTACTTC
- | TRBJ2-3 | - | TRBV25-1 | CASSYRGGGRTDTQYF | TGTGCCAGCAGCTACCGAGGAGGGGGCCGGACAGATACGCAGTATTTT
- | TRBJ2-7 | - | TRBV6-9 | CASTHGGRLRDGEQYF | TGTGCCAGCACCCACGGAGGGCGGCTCCGGGATGGTGAGCAGTACTTC
- | TRBJ1-1 | - | TRBV28 | CASSLQELTEAFF | TGTGCCAGCAGTTTACAGGAGCTCACTGAAGCTTTCTTT
- | TRBJ1-2 | few | TRBV6-4 | CASSALSFRFYTF | TGTGCCAGCAGTGCCCTCTCATTCAGGTTCTACACCTTC
- | TRBJ2-7 | - | TRBV2 | CATGTALGTLYEQYF | TGTGCCACCGGGACGGCCCTAGGGACACTCTACGAGCAGTACTTC